These 30 T cell receptor beta chains were sequenced from one sample in a study of CD8 T cells in ankylosing spondylitis. These receptors' targets are unknown. General study findings and limits: For ankylosing spondylitis blood, a TCR beta motif of about eight highly homologous variants appeared characteristic.

TCRdb re-analysed the 5' RACE reads in MiXCR, keeping a single row per CDR3 protein. The sample includes a few hundred thousand distinct CDR3 sequences, about an eighth of them seen just once. The material sequenced was blood, either unsorted or a sorted T cell fraction (not recorded which). These receptors were taken from a male donor with ankylosing spondylitis.

In its sample, this clonotype was seen many times. V usage is TRBV3-1 and J usage is TRBJ2-2; 9 bases line up with TRBD2. Germline trimming cut 0 bases from V and 1 base from J; bases unmatched to any gene: 3. This CDR3 contains 17 residues. Germline V lookup: CDR1 LGHDT, CDR2 YNNKEL (reference sequence). CDR3 sequence reads: CASSQELTSGNTGELFF. The CDR3 DNA is TGTGCCAGCAGCCAAGAACTGACTAGCGGGAACACCGGGGAGCTGTTTTTT.

V is TRBV11-3 and J is TRBJ2-5; maybe TRBD2 (5 bases). Trimming stripped 5 bases from V and 2 bases from J, with 12 bases between. Germline V gene sequence: CDR1 SGHNT, CDR2 YENEEA. The CDR3 runs 14 residues. The CDR3 region has the DNA TGTGCCAGCAGCCCCAGGAGGTTTCAAGAGACCCAGTACTTC. Protein: CASSPRRFQETQYF.

This clonotype was detected a few times. The chain joins TRBV12-3 or TRBV12-4 to TRBJ1-2; 8 bases agree with TRBD1. Trimming cost V 6 bases and J 7 bases; bases outside gene matches: 7. The CDR3 is made up of 13 amino acids. The CDR3 loop is CASSPTGALGYTF. CDR3 DNA: TGTGCCAGCAGCCCGACAGGGGCCCTTGGCTACACCTTC.

The rearrangement uses TRBV20-1 and TRBJ1-6; D not certain. V was pared by 1 base and J by 10 bases, with 8 bases between. CDR3 length: 12 amino acids. Germline assignment: CDR1 DFQATT and CDR2 SNEGSKA (reference sequence). The CDR3 DNA sequence: TGCAGTGCTAGAGTAGCGGGATCACCCCTCCACTTT. It specifies CSARVAGSPLHF.

In this sample, this clonotype turned up a few times. The V call is TRBV12-3 or TRBV12-4, the J call TRBJ2-4, with a possible D match to TRBD1 (5 bases). The CDR3 totals 14 residues. Trimming took 7 bases from V and 8 from J, leaving 18 bases between them. CDR3 sequence reads: CASTPTGRVDIQYF. The DNA of the CDR3 is TGTGCCAGCACCCCTACCGGCAGGGTGGACATTCAGTACTTC.

The chain is built from TRBV20-1 and TRBJ1-6, with 9 bases identical to TRBD1. CDR1 is DFQATT, CDR2 SNEGSKA, per germline (reference sequence). The length of the CDR3 is 17 residues. The J segment lost 0 bases and the V segment lost 1 base, leaving 4 bases of the junction unmatched. The CDR3 here is CSARGDRAISYNSPLHF. As DNA, the CDR3 is TGCAGTGCTAGAGGGGACAGGGCCATCTCCTATAATTCACCCCTCCACTTT.

In its sample, this clonotype was seen a few times. The CDR3 sequence: CSARGTPKGLADYEQYF. The CDR3 nucleotides are TGCAGTGCTAGAGGGACTCCGAAGGGACTAGCGGACTACGAGCAGTACTTC. V usage is TRBV20-1 and J usage is TRBJ2-7; TRBD2 matches 11 bases. The V segment lost 1 base and the J segment 3 bases; nucleotides outside the gene matches: 11. CDR1 DFQATT and CDR2 SNEGSKA come from the germline V gene (reference sequence). The CDR3 spans 17 residues.

The genes are TRBV7-9 and TRBJ2-5; weak D call: TRBD1 (6 bases). Germline assignment: CDR1 SEHNR and CDR2 FQNEAQ (reference sequence). The CDR3 consists of 13 residues. Trimming took 2 bases from V and 10 from J, leaving 14 bases between them. The CDR3, as DNA: TGTGCCAGCAGCTTACTGGGGGCCCTAAGCCAGTACTTC. As protein: CASSLLGALSQYF. The full variable domain, its missing parts supplied by reference TRBV7-9 and TRBJ2-5, is DTGVSQNPRHKITKRGQNVTFRCDPISEHNRLYWYRQTLGQGPEFLTYFQNEAQLEKSRLLSDRFSAERPKGSFSTLEIQRTEQGDSAMYLCASSLLGALSQYFGPGTRLLVL.

V is TRBV14 and J is TRBJ1-1; D uncertain. This CDR3 region has 13 residues. With 2 bases removed from V and 4 bases from J, the gap between germline ends came to 8 bases. From germline, CDR1 is SGHDN and CDR2 FVKESK. As DNA, the CDR3 is TGTGCCAGCAGCCAAACTTGGGGCACTGAAGCTTTCTTT. Its protein product is CASSQTWGTEAFF.

This clonotype was seen a handful of times. The chain couples TRBV2 to TRBJ1-1; 7 bases align to TRBD1. The V segment lost 4 bases and the J segment 5 bases; nucleotides outside the gene matches: 4. Germline values: CDR1 SNHLY, CDR2 FYNNEI. The CDR3 extends over 13 amino acids. The CDR3 bases are TGTGCCAGCAGTGTGCAGGGGGGGACTGAAGCTTTCTTT. This codes for CASSVQGGTEAFF.

This clonotype showed up just a few times. The chain is built from TRBV5-1 and TRBJ2-1; 8 bases align to TRBD1. Losses at the gene ends were 4 bases for V and 8 bases for J; bases not matched to a gene: 14. This CDR3 is built from 16 residues. Germline V gene sequence: CDR1 SGHRS, CDR2 YFSETQ. The CDR3 sequence: CASSPSSRQGSYEQFF. The CDR3 DNA reads TGCGCCAGCAGCCCATCTTCCCGACAGGGGTCGTATGAGCAGTTCTTC.

The V and J genes are TRBV7-9 and TRBJ2-1, with D perhaps being TRBD1 or TRBD2 (5 bases each). Trimming took 1 base from V and 5 from J, leaving 9 bases between them. CDR3 length equals 14 residues. Per the germline V gene, CDR1 is SEHNR and CDR2 is FQNEAQ (reference sequence). Written as DNA, the CDR3 is TGTGCCAGCAGCTTAGGGGACGCGGACAATGAGCAGTTCTTC. Translating gives CASSLGDADNEQFF.

This clonotype was seen more than once but under ten times. This chain links TRBV18 with TRBJ2-7; D call uncertain. The V and J ends lost 6 bases and 2 bases respectively, with 14 bases between them. This CDR3 spans 14 amino acids. The germline V gene has CDR1 KGHSH and CDR2 LQKENI. In nucleotides, the CDR3 is TGTGCCAGCTCGCCCCCAGGCAGACCCTACGAGCAGTACGTC. Its translation: CASSPPGRPYEQYV.

Here the CDR3 reads CASGATHYEQYV. CDR3 DNA sequence: TGTGCCAGTGGGGCGACCCACTACGAGCAGTACGTC. The chain recombines TRBV2 with TRBJ2-7, with D perhaps TRBD1 (5 bases). Germline CDR1 reads SNHLY; CDR2 reads FYNNEI. V was cut by 9 bases and J by 3 bases, with 12 bases left in between. CDR3 size: 12 residues.

V is TRBV28 and J is TRBJ1-6, with D perhaps TRBD1 (5 bases). From germline, CDR1 is MDHEN and CDR2 SYDVKM. Deletions cut 7 bases from V and 0 bases from J, with 13 bases between. There are 16 residues in the CDR3. CDR3 region: CASTRGGSSYNSPLHF. In DNA, the CDR3 is TGTGCCAGCACCCGGGGGGGGAGCTCCTATAATTCACCCCTCCACTTT.

CDR3 in amino acids: CASSSRTGVQETQYF. CDR3 in DNA: TGTGCCAGCAGTTCCCGGACAGGGGTCCAAGAGACCCAGTACTTC. The V gene is TRBV6-5, the J gene TRBJ2-5; 9 positions match TRBD1. Germline V lookup: CDR1 MNHEY, CDR2 SVGAGI. CDR3 length: 15 amino acids. V was pared by 4 bases and J by 1 base, with 4 bases of the junction left unmatched.

This clonotype has a handful of counts. The genes are TRBV27 and TRBJ2-3, with D hard to call. V shed 3 bases and J shed 0 bases, with 10 bases lying between them. Germline V gives CDR1 MNHEY, CDR2 SMNVEV (reference sequence). This CDR3 has 15 amino acids. CDR3 DNA sequence: TGTGCCAGCAGTTTTTGGATTTCTAGCACAGATACGCAGTATTTT. Amino acid sequence: CASSFWISSTDTQYF.

This clonotype was seen a handful of times. The chain has TRBV5-1 and TRBJ2-3, with 7 nucleotides matching TRBD2. The germline CDR1 and CDR2 sequences are SGHRS and YFSETQ. The J segment lost 1 base and the V segment lost 0 bases, leaving 5 bases of the junction unmatched. The CDR3 extends over 16 amino acids. CDR3: CASSLVSSGGTDTQYF. The CDR3 DNA reads TGCGCCAGCAGCTTGGTCTCTAGCGGTGGCACAGATACGCAGTATTTT.

The chain joins TRBV11-2 to TRBJ1-4, with D maybe TRBD1 (5 bases). This CDR3 is 14 amino acids long. V was clipped by 0 bases and J by 12 bases, with 14 bases between them. Germline V CDR1 and CDR2: SGHAT, FQNNGV. The CDR3 spells CASSLDLGMGELFF. The CDR3 DNA is TGTGCCAGCAGCTTAGATCTTGGGATGGGGGAACTGTTTTTT.

Ten or more counts support this clonotype. This chain uses TRBV30 with TRBJ2-1; TRBD1 is a possible D gene (6 bases). From germline, CDR1 is GTSNPN and CDR2 SVGIG (reference sequence). V was clipped by 4 bases and J by 8 bases, with 12 bases between them. The CDR3 is 12 amino acids. CDR3 amino acids: CAWTQGRDEQFF. The CDR3 coding sequence is TGTGCCTGGACACAGGGCCGGGATGAGCAGTTCTTC.

V gene TRBV7-2 combines with J gene TRBJ2-7, with 7 bases fitting TRBD2. Per the germline V gene, CDR1 is SGHTA and CDR2 is FQGNSA. Trimming at V came to 3 bases and at J to 1 base, leaving 9 bases not matched to a gene. The CDR3 spans 16 residues. The CDR3, as DNA: TGTGCCAGCAGCTTCCCCGGGACTACCAGTTCCTACGAGCAGTACTTC. This encodes CASSFPGTTSSYEQYF.

There are many counts of this clonotype. The J gene is TRBJ2-3, the V gene TRBV5-1; the match to TRBD2 covers 8 bases. Germline V gene lookup returns CDR1 SGHRS and CDR2 YFSETQ. V shed 4 bases, J shed 6 bases, and the junction held 13 bases outside the gene matches. CDR3 length: 16 amino acids. CDR3 sequence (DNA): TGCGCCAGCAGCCCGGTTAGGAGCGGGAGCAGGGATACGCAGTATTTT. Encoded protein: CASSPVRSGSRDTQYF.

The chain combines TRBV29-1 with TRBJ2-5; 7 nucleotides line up with TRBD1. This CDR3 comprises 13 residues. Germline CDR1 SQVTM, CDR2 ANQGSEA. J lost 3 bases, V lost 5 bases, and 6 bases had no gene match. This CDR3 reads CSVLVDRKETQYF. CDR3 DNA: TGCAGCGTTCTCGTGGACAGGAAAGAGACCCAGTACTTC.

This chain uses TRBV6-1 with TRBJ2-3, with TRBD2 matching over 8 bases. V lost 8 bases to trimming and J lost 4 bases; unmatched junction nucleotides: 11. The CDR3 totals 15 residues. In germline, CDR1 is MNHNS, CDR2 SASEGT. This CDR3 reads CASATGGEGADTQYF. The CDR3 DNA sequence: TGTGCCAGCGCGACGGGGGGGGAGGGCGCAGATACGCAGTATTTT.

This clonotype occurred a few times. The chain has TRBV18 and TRBJ1-4; D uncertain. Germline V CDR1 and CDR2: KGHSH, LQKENI. Trimming removed 3 bases at V and 0 bases at J, with 8 bases between. The CDR3 contains 15 residues. For the CDR3, the DNA is TGTGCCAGCTCACCCCAGACCACAACTAATGAAAAACTGTTTTTT. This gives the protein CASSPQTTTNEKLFF.

This clonotype has more than one count but fewer than ten. V is TRBV5-1 and J is TRBJ2-2; TRBD1 matches 9 bases. The germline CDR1 and CDR2 sequences are SGHRS and YFSETQ. The CDR3 runs to 15 residues. Trimming took 4 bases from V and 4 from J; bases not matched to a gene: 5. The DNA of the CDR3 is TGCGCCAGCAGCGCGGACAGGGGCGGCACCGGGGAGCTGTTTTTT. Protein sequence: CASSADRGGTGELFF.

This chain links TRBV7-8 with TRBJ2-4, with D possibly matching TRBD2 (5 bases). This CDR3 is 14 amino acids long. The V end was cut by 0 bases, the J end by 8 bases, with 11 bases between. Germline V gives CDR1 SGHVS, CDR2 FQNEAQ. CDR3 protein: CASSLAEGRDIQYF. The CDR3 DNA reads as TGTGCCAGCAGCTTAGCAGAGGGAAGGGACATTCAGTACTTC.

The chain has TRBV20-1 and TRBJ2-1; 13 bases line up with TRBD2. The CDR3 runs 14 residues. Trimming removed 3 bases from V and 13 bases from J; junction bases left unmatched: 9. Germline values: CDR1 DFQATT, CDR2 SNEGSKA (reference sequence). The DNA of the CDR3 is TGCAGTGCTAGGGAACCAATGGGACTAGCGGGACAGTTCTTC. Amino acids: CSAREPMGLAGQFF.

This clonotype appeared a few times. This sequence joins TRBV20-1 and TRBJ2-2; 8 bases map to TRBD2. The germline CDR1 and CDR2 sequences are DFQATT and SNEGSKA (reference sequence). This CDR3 is 14 amino acids long. V was clipped by 5 bases and J by 6 bases; unmatched bases: 8. The CDR3 sequence: CSAASGRVAGELFF. As DNA, the CDR3 is TGCAGTGCTGCGAGCGGGAGAGTGGCCGGGGAGCTGTTTTTT.

The CDR3 sequence: CASSSQGEGDWDTQYF. DNA for the CDR3: TGTGCCAGCAGCTCCCAGGGTGAAGGAGATTGGGATACGCAGTATTTT. The J gene is TRBJ2-3, the V gene TRBV7-6; TRBD1 might be the D (5 bases). Trimming left V 4 bases short and J 6 bases short, with 20 bases between. The CDR3 runs 16 residues. Looked up from germline, CDR1 is SGHVS and CDR2 is FNYEAQ.